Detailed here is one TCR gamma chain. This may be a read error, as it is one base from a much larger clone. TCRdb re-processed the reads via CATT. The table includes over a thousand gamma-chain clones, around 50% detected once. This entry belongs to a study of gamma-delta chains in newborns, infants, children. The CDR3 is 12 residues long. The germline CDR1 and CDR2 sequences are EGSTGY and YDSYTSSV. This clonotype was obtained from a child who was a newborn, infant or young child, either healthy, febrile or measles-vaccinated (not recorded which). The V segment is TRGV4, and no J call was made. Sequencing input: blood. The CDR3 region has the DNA TGTGCCACCTGGGATCGATATTATAAGGAACTCTTT. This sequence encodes CATWDRYYKELF.